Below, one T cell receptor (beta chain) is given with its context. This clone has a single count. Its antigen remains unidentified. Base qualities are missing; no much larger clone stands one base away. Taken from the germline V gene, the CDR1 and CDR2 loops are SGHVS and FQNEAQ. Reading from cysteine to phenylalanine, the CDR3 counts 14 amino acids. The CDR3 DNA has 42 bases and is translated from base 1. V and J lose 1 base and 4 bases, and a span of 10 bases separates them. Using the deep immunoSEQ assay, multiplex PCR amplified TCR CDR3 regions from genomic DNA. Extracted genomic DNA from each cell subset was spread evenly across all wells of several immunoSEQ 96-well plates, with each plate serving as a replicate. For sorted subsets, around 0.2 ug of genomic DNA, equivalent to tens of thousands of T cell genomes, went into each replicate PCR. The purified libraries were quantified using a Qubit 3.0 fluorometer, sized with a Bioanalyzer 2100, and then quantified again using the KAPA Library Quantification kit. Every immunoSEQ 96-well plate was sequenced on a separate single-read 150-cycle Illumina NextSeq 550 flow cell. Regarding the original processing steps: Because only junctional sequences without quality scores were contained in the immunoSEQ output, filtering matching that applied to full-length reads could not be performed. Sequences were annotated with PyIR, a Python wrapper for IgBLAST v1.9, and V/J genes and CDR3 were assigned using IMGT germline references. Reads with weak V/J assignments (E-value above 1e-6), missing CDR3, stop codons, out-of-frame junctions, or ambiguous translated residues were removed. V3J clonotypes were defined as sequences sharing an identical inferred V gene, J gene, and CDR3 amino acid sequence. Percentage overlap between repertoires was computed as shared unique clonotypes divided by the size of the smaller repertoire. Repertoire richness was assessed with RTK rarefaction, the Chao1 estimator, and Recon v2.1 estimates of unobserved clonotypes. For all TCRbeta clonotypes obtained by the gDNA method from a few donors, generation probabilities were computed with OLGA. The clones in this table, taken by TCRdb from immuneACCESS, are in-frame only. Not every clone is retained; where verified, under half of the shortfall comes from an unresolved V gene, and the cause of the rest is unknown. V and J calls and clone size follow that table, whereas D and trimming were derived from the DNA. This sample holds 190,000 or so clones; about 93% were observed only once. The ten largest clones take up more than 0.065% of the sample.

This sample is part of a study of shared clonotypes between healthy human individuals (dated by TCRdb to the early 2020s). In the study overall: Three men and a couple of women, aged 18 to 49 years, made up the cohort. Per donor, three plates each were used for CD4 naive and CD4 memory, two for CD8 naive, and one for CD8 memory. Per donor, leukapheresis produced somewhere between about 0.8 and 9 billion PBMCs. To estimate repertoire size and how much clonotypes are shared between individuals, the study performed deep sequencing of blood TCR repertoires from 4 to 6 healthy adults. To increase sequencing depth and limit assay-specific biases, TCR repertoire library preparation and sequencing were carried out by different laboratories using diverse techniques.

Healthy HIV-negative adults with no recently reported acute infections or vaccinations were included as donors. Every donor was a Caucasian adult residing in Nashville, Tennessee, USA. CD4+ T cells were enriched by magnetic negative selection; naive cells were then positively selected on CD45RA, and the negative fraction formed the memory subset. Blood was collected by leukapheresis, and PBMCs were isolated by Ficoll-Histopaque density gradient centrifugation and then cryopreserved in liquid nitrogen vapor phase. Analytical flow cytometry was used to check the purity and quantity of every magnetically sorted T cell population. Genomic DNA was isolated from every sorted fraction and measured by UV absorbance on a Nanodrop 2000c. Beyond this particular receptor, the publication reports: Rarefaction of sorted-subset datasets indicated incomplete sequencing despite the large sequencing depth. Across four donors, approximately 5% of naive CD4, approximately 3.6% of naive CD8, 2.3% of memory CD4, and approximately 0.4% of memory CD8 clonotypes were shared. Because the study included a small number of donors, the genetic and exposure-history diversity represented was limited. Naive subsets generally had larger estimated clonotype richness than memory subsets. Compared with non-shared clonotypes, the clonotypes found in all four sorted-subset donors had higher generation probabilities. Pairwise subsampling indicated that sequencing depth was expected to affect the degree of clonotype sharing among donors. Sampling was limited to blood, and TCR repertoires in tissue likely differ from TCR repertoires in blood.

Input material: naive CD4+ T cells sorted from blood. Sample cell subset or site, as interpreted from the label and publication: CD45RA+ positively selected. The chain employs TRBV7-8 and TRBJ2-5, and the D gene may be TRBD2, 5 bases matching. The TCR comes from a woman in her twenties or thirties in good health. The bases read TGTGCCAGCAGCTTAGTCGTTGCGGGAGAGACCCAGTACTTC. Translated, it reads CASSLVVAGETQYF.